The next 26 T cell receptor beta chains were all read from a single sample in a study of cytomegalovirus exposure and HLA in healthy donors. Primers: 60 Vbeta forward and 13 Jbeta reverse. Profiling relied on immunoSEQ multiplex PCR, and the TCRdb table lists in-frame clones only, not all of them. The sample carries 150,000 to 200,000 clones, approximately 79% recorded once. The sequenced material came from PBMCs. The receptor set was obtained from a man in his forties in good health and CMV-seropositive.

The chain has TRBV10-3 and TRBJ2-1; D not resolved. The germline CDR1 and CDR2 sequences are ENHRY and SYGVKD. This CDR3 is built from 15 residues. Trimming shortened V by 0 bases and J by 0 bases, and 6 bases separated the two germline ends. DNA for the CDR3: TGTGCCATCAGTGAGTCCTCAGACTCCTACAATGAGCAGTTCTTC. As protein: CAISESSDSYNEQFF.

The V gene is TRBV6-6, the J gene TRBJ2-5; 7 positions agree with TRBD2. This CDR3 has 15 amino acids. The J segment lost 4 bases and the V segment lost 2 bases, leaving 7 bases of the junction unmatched. Germline assignment: CDR1 MNHNY and CDR2 SVGAGI (reference sequence). CDR3 sequence (DNA): TGTGCCAGCAGTTACCCGAGCGGGATAGGAGAGACCCAGTACTTC. Residues: CASSYPSGIGETQYF.

V is TRBV30 and J is TRBJ1-5, with a weak D call TRBD1 (5 bases). V was shortened by 0 bases and J by 2 bases, with 14 bases between the two germline ends. The length of the CDR3 is 16 residues. Germline V gene data show CDR1 as GTSNPN and CDR2 as SVGIG (reference sequence). CDR3 sequence (DNA): TGTGCCTGGAGTGTCCAGGGCGGGATGCGCAATCAGCCCCAGCATTTT. This encodes CAWSVQGGMRNQPQHF.

The rearrangement uses TRBV4-2 and TRBJ2-5, with TRBD2 as a possible D gene (5 bases). V lost 1 base and J 3 bases, leaving 15 bases between the germline ends. Germline loops: CDR1 LGHNA, CDR2 YNFKEQ. The CDR3 extends over 16 amino acids. The DNA of the CDR3 is TGTGCCAGCAGCCAAGGGAGTCGGGGATTAGAAGAGACCCAGTACTTC. Translation: CASSQGSRGLEETQYF.

The rearrangement links TRBV9 to TRBJ1-1; 12 bases fit TRBD1. The CDR3 spans 18 residues. Losses at the gene ends were 4 bases for V and 5 bases for J; bases not matched to a gene: 15. Germline values: CDR1 SGDLS, CDR2 YYNGEE. CDR3 bases: TGTGCCAGCAGCTCCTCCCTCCGGGACAGGGGGCTGGGGACTGAAGCTTTCTTT. This sequence encodes CASSSSLRDRGLGTEAFF.

In this sample, this clone turned up once. This chain joins TRBV5-1 and TRBJ2-5; 7 nucleotides agree with TRBD1. The CDR3 is 15 residues long. Germline V lookup: CDR1 SGHRS, CDR2 YFSETQ. Trimming took 0 bases from V and 1 from J; bases not matched to a gene: 3. CDR3 protein: CASSLVNRGQETQYF. The CDR3 nucleotides read TGCGCCAGCAGCTTGGTCAACAGGGGCCAAGAGACCCAGTACTTC.

The V gene is TRBV4-2, the J gene TRBJ2-3; D is unresolved. Germline V gene data show CDR1 as LGHNA and CDR2 as YNFKEQ. The CDR3 contains 13 residues. V lost 2 bases and J 0 bases, leaving 3 bases between the germline ends. Here the CDR3 DNA reads TGTGCCAGCAGCCAACCGAGCACAGATACGCAGTATTTT. It codes for CASSQPSTDTQYF.

This rearrangement joins TRBV11-1 to TRBJ2-5; D perhaps matches TRBD1 (6 bases). CDR3 length: 14 amino acids. In germline, CDR1 is SGHAT, CDR2 FQDESV (reference sequence). V lost 1 base to trimming and J lost 5 bases, with 11 bases between them. CDR3 region: CASSLEGVGETQYF. CDR3 DNA sequence: TGTGCCAGCAGCTTAGAGGGGGTTGGGGAGACCCAGTACTTC.

This clone was counted a few times. The V gene is TRBV6-5, the J gene TRBJ1-1, with 7 bases aligning to TRBD1. With 6 bases clipped from V and 1 base from J, the junction kept 5 bases outside the gene matches. The CDR3 spans 14 residues. Germline V gene data show CDR1 as MNHEY and CDR2 as SVGAGI. CDR3 amino acids: CASRRDRANTEAFF. The CDR3 DNA sequence: TGTGCCAGCAGACGTGACAGGGCGAACACTGAAGCTTTCTTT.

This clone is a singleton in its sample. The chain links TRBV28 to TRBJ1-1, with 9 bases lining up with TRBD1. Germline assignment: CDR1 MDHEN and CDR2 SYDVKM. The CDR3 is made up of 14 amino acids. Trimming took 5 bases from V and 9 from J; bases not matched to a gene: 10. CDR3 sequence (DNA): TGTGCCAGCAGTCAAACAGGGGGCGGGCGCCAAGCTTTCTTT. It translates to CASSQTGGGRQAFF.

The rearrangement links TRBV6-1 to TRBJ1-6, with TRBD1 matching over 9 bases. Losses at the gene ends were 1 base for V and 8 bases for J; bases not matched to a gene: 6. The CDR3 runs to 16 residues. Germline loops: CDR1 MNHNS, CDR2 SASEGT. The CDR3 is CASSEEAGTGHSPLHF. In nucleotides, the CDR3 is TGTGCCAGCAGTGAAGAAGCTGGGACAGGGCATTCACCCCTCCACTTT.

The DNA for the CDR3 is TGTGCCAGCTCGGGGGAAGGGGGTGACACTGAAGCTTTCTTT. Residues: CASSGEGGDTEAFF. The chain carries TRBV18 and TRBJ1-1, with D possibly TRBD1 on 6 matching bases. The CDR3 has 14 residues. Deletions cut 6 bases from V and 3 bases from J, with 14 bases between. The germline gives CDR1 KGHSH, CDR2 LQKENI.

The V and J genes are TRBV27 and TRBJ1-2, with D perhaps TRBD1 (6 bases). Germline CDR1 is MNHEY and CDR2 is SMNVEV (reference sequence). This CDR3 is 14 amino acids long. With 6 bases removed from V and 3 bases from J, the gap between germline ends came to 14 bases. CDR3 loop: CASRIQGTDYGYTF. For the CDR3, the DNA is TGTGCCAGCAGAATACAGGGTACGGACTATGGCTACACCTTC.

This sequence joins TRBV25-1 and TRBJ1-1, with a possible D match to TRBD1 (6 bases). CDR1 and CDR2 from the germline V gene are MGHDK and SYGVNS. The CDR3 consists of 15 residues. V gave up 3 bases and J gave up 0 bases, with 11 bases separating them. The chain's CDR3 is CASSDGGLMNTEAFF. The CDR3, as DNA: TGTGCCAGCAGTGATGGGGGCCTAATGAACACTGAAGCTTTCTTT.

This clone was observed once. The rearrangement links TRBV19 to TRBJ2-5; D possibly corresponds to TRBD1 (5 bases). Germline V lookup: CDR1 LNHDA, CDR2 SQIVND (reference sequence). CDR3 size: 13 residues. Trimming took 11 bases from V and 2 from J, leaving 15 bases between them. This chain's CDR3 is CASSTDSQETQYF. DNA of the CDR3: TGTGCCTCCTCGACCGACAGTCAAGAGACCCAGTACTTC.

The genes are TRBV4-1 and TRBJ2-5; possible D gene TRBD2, 6 bases. The germline V gene has CDR1 MGHRA and CDR2 YSYEKL. The germline V and J ends were trimmed by 0 bases and 5 bases, with 10 bases remaining between them. The CDR3 sequence is 14 residues long. The CDR3: CASSQDTGDETQYF. The CDR3 nucleotides read TGCGCCAGCAGCCAAGATACGGGGGACGAGACCCAGTACTTC.

The chain couples TRBV5-1 to TRBJ1-2, with 7 bases fitting TRBD1. The length of the CDR3 is 12 residues. V dropped 5 bases and J dropped 7; count of bases not matched to a gene: 5. The germline CDR1 and CDR2 sequences are SGHRS and YFSETQ. The CDR3 region is CASREGGLGYTF. In DNA, the CDR3 is TGCGCCAGCAGGGAAGGGGGCCTTGGCTACACCTTC.

This chain uses TRBV6-6 with TRBJ1-2; D is perhaps TRBD1 (6 bases). The CDR3 spans 14 residues. Per the germline V gene, CDR1 is MNHNY and CDR2 is SVGAGI (reference sequence). V was pared by 2 bases and J by 4 bases, with 11 bases between. CDR3 in DNA: TGTGCCAGCAGTTACCTCTCAGGGGTCTATGGCTACACCTTC. Protein product: CASSYLSGVYGYTF.

Only one count was recorded for this clone. J is TRBJ2-1 and V is TRBV10-2, with TRBD2 matching over 10 bases. After removal of 0 bases from V and 8 bases from J, the junction contained 13 bases not matched to a gene. This CDR3 is 18 amino acids long. The germline V gene has CDR1 WSHSY and CDR2 SAAADI. Here the CDR3 reads CASSESSGGAGKIDEQFF. The CDR3 DNA reads as TGCGCCAGCAGTGAGTCGAGCGGGGGGGCCGGGAAAATAGATGAGCAGTTCTTC.

The chain links TRBV6-5 to TRBJ1-2, with D unresolved. This CDR3 region has 12 residues. The V end lost 2 bases, the J end lost 7 bases, and 8 bases lay between the germline ends. Germline-derived CDR1 and CDR2 are MNHEY and SVGAGI. CDR3 amino acids: CASSYRGSGYTF. The CDR3 coding sequence is TGTGCCAGCAGTTACAGAGGATCTGGCTACACCTTC.

V gene TRBV10-3 combines with J gene TRBJ1-1; 8 bases align to TRBD1. Germline CDR1 and CDR2: ENHRY and SYGVKD. The CDR3 length is 13 residues. After removal of 10 bases from V and 3 bases from J, the junction contained 7 bases not matched to a gene. CDR3 DNA: TGTGCCACCACGGACAGGGAACACACTGAAGCTTTCTTT. It is translated as CATTDREHTEAFF.

V gene TRBV7-2 combines with J gene TRBJ2-2; D not resolved. V was shortened by 3 bases and J by 2 bases, with 10 bases between the two germline ends. This CDR3 has 15 residues. Per germline, CDR1 SGHTA and CDR2 FQGNSA. In nucleotides, the CDR3 is TGTGCCAGCAGCTTCGATCCACATAACACCGGGGAGCTGTTTTTT. This gives the protein CASSFDPHNTGELFF.

CDR3 sequence: CASSRDGSSYNEQFF. CDR3 bases: TGCGCCAGCAGTAGGGACGGGAGCTCCTACAATGAGCAGTTCTTC. This chain uses TRBV5-1 with TRBJ2-1; possible D gene TRBD2, 6 bases. This CDR3 comprises 15 residues. V was shortened by 5 bases and J by 0 bases, with 12 bases between the two germline ends. The germline V gene encodes CDR1 SGHRS and CDR2 YFSETQ.

This clone showed up just a few times. The chain recombines TRBV29-1 with TRBJ2-6; no clear D gene. Looked up from germline, CDR1 is SQVTM and CDR2 is ANQGSEA. The CDR3 is 15 amino acids. DNA for the CDR3: TGCGCCCTTCAAATTCGTAGATCTGGGGCCAACGTCCTGACTTTC. It yields the protein CALQIRRSGANVLTF.

This clone came up once. The chain uses TRBV15 and TRBJ2-5, with 7 bases matching TRBD1. Near its end, the DNA agrees better with TRBJ2-7, so the J call may be wrong. This CDR3 has 15 amino acids. CDR1 is LNHNV and CDR2 is YYDKDF in the germline V gene (reference sequence). This CDR3 is CATSRGTAPSYEQYF. CDR3 bases: TGTGCCACCAGCAGGGGGACAGCTCCCTCCTACGAGCAGTACTTC.

The chain links TRBV13 to TRBJ2-7, with a possible D match to TRBD1 (7 bases). The CDR3 runs to 12 residues. Germline V gene sequence: CDR1 PRHDT, CDR2 FYEKMQ (reference sequence). V was shortened by 4 bases and J by 5 bases, with 9 bases between the two germline ends. Here the CDR3 DNA reads TGTGCCAGCAGCTCCAGGGGGGACGAGCAGTACTTC. It specifies CASSSRGDEQYF.